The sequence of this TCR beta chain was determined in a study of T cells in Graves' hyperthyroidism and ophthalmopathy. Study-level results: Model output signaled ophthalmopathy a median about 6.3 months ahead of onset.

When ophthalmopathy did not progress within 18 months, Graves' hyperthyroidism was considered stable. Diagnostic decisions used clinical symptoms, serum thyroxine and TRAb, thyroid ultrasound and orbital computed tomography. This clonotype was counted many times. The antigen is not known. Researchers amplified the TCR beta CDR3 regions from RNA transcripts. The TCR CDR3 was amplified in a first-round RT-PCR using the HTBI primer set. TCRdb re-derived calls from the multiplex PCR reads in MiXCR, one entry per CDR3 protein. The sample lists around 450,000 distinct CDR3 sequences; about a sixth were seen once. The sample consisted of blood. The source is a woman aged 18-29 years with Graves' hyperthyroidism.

The CDR3 protein is CSVEDRSPTGELFF. The CDR3 nucleotides are TGCAGCGTTGAGGACAGATCACCTACCGGGGAGCTGTTTTTT. The V gene is TRBV29-1, the J gene TRBJ2-2; a possible D gene is TRBD1 (6 bases). The CDR3 contains 14 residues. The germline gives CDR1 SQVTM, CDR2 ANQGSEA. Trimming stripped 3 bases from V and 5 bases from J, with 13 bases between.